This T cell receptor (beta chain) was found in a study of blood T cell repertoires in COVID-19. Study information: Sites across the United States, Italy and Spain contributed samples from acute and convalescent COVID-19. PBMCs, B-cell-depleted T cells, or T cells were the source of the cDNA or gDNA that made up the material.

This CDR3 spans 16 amino acids. Sequencing was performed with immunoSEQ multiplex PCR; in TCRdb, only in-frame clones are kept and a portion is missing. The sample has about 180,000 clones, around 86% seen once; the top ten hold 7.6%. Specimen: peripheral blood. The V gene is TRBV21-1, the J gene TRBJ1-4; the table names TRBD1, a call not compared with the DNA. TRBV21-1 corresponds to a pseudogene. The TCR originated in a woman in her 70s with COVID-19, enrolled during active disease. CDR3 nucleotide sequence: TGTGCCAGCAGCCGATCTCGAAGGGGAACTAATGAAAAACTGTTTTTT. Protein: CASSRSRRGTNEKLFF.